A selection of T cell receptor beta chains follows, all from one sample in a study of blood T cell repertoires in COVID-19. The data were produced by immunoSEQ multiplex PCR, yet TCRdb's version contains in-frame clones alone and is incomplete. This table has approximately 52,000 clones, approximately 86% appearing once. Material: peripheral blood. The receptors stem from a man aged 55 to 70 with acute or convalescent COVID-19. Each CDR3 is given with its conserved first and last residue. A D gene is named only where the DNA matches it firmly. Size values are once, few and many counts, or a class for expanded clones, and some rows have none.

size	length	J	V	D	CDR3	DNA
.	14	TRBJ1-3	TRBV10-1	.	CASSESGNAATIYF	TGCGCCAGCAGTGAGTCCGGGAACGCCGCGACCATATATTTT
.	13	TRBJ2-1	TRBV5-4	.	CASSQTVDNEQFF	TGTGCCAGCAGCCAGACTGTAGACAATGAGCAGTTCTTC
.	13	TRBJ1-1	TRBV7-2	TRBD1	CASRPGGNSEAFF	TGTGCCAGCAGACCAGGGGGGAATTCTGAAGCTTTCTTT
.	14	TRBJ1-1	TRBV2	TRBD1	CASRRTGLNTEAFF	TGTGCCAGCAGGAGGACAGGCCTGAACACTGAAGCTTTCTTT
.	12	TRBJ2-3	TRBV5-8	TRBD1	CASSPNRGTQYF	TGTGCCAGCAGCCCAAACAGGGGAACGCAGTATTTT
few	18	TRBJ2-1	TRBV28	TRBD2	CASSPTTSGRRIRGEQFF	TGTGCCAGCAGTCCTACAACTAGCGGGAGGAGGATTCGGGGTGAGCAGTTCTTC
.	18	TRBJ2-4	TRBV7-8	TRBD2	CASSLVSGGGAAKNIQYF	TGTGCCAGCAGCTTAGTATCTGGCGGGGGGGCCGCCAAAAACATTCAGTACTTC
.	15	TRBJ2-1	TRBV24-1	.	CATKPPGEFYNEQFF	TGTGCCACGAAACCACCGGGGGAATTCTACAATGAGCAGTTCTTC
.	13	TRBJ2-1	TRBV29-1	TRBD2	CSVTGGSYNEQFF	TGCAGCGTCACGGGGGGCTCCTACAATGAGCAGTTCTTC
.	18	TRBJ1-3	TRBV7-9	TRBD1	CASSFLGDRGKQGNTIYF	TGTGCCAGCAGCTTTTTAGGAGACAGGGGCAAACAAGGAAACACCATATATTTT
.	11	TRBJ1-1	TRBV14	.	CASSLGGLAFF	TGTGCCAGCAGCTTAGGCGGACTAGCTTTCTTT
.	13	TRBJ1-2	TRBV25-1	.	CASSELRDYGYTF	TGTGCCAGCAGTGAATTGCGAGACTATGGCTACACCTTC
.	17	TRBJ2-2	TRBV7-9	TRBD2	CASSSTWALAGTGELFF	TGTGCCAGCAGCTCGACCTGGGCCCTAGCGGGCACCGGGGAGCTGTTTTTT
.	13	TRBJ2-1	TRBV29-1	.	CSVVGGTYNEQFF	TGCAGCGTTGTTGGCGGGACCTACAATGAGCAGTTCTTC
.	16	TRBJ2-5	TRBV18	.	CASSLNAREAQETQYF	TGTGCCAGCTCACTGAATGCCAGGGAAGCTCAAGAGACCCAGTACTTC
few	16	TRBJ2-3	TRBV27	TRBD1	CASSLGSGGISDTQYF	TGTGCCAGCAGTTTAGGATCAGGGGGCATTTCAGATACGCAGTATTTT
.	14	TRBJ1-2	TRBV3-1/TRBV3-2	TRBD1	CASSQIGTAYGYTF	TGTGCCAGCAGCCAGATCGGGACAGCCTATGGCTACACCTTC
.	16	TRBJ2-7	TRBV2	.	CASSGRKERISYEQYF	TGTGCCAGCAGTGGACGGAAAGAGCGGATCTCCTACGAGCAGTACTTC
few	18	TRBJ1-3	TRBV5-6	TRBD1	CASSLLTRDRSSGNTIYF	TGTGCCAGCAGCTTGTTAACGCGGGACAGAAGCTCTGGAAACACCATATATTTT
.	11	TRBJ1-1	TRBV20-1	.	CSALTGNRAFF	TGCAGTGCTCTAACAGGGAACAGGGCTTTCTTT
.	14	TRBJ2-5	TRBV3-1/TRBV3-2	.	CASSQSPSRETQYF	TGTGCCAGCAGCCAATCCCCTTCTCGGGAGACCCAGTACTTC
.	13	TRBJ2-5	TRBV27	.	CASSHSRRETQYF	TGTGCCAGCAGCCACAGTCGGCGAGAGACCCAGTACTTC
.	14	TRBJ1-1	TRBV16	TRBD1	CASSRSQGNPEAFF	TGTGCCAGCAGCCGCTCACAGGGGAATCCTGAAGCTTTCTTT
.	15	TRBJ1-1	TRBV5-1	.	CASSPGGKVDTEAFF	TGCGCCAGCAGCCCCGGGGGGAAGGTGGACACTGAAGCTTTCTTT
.	17	TRBJ2-1	TRBV11-2	.	CASSLGSPYPGTNEQFF	TGTGCCAGCAGCTTAGGCTCTCCATATCCGGGAACCAATGAGCAGTTCTTC
.	14	TRBJ1-5	TRBV5-5	TRBD1	CASSLGTVGQPQHF	TGTGCCAGCAGCCTTGGGACAGTCGGTCAGCCCCAGCATTTT
.	16	TRBJ2-1	TRBV3-1/TRBV3-2	TRBD1	CASSERRDRGRDEQFF	TGTGCCAGCAGTGAGCGCCGGGACAGGGGGAGGGATGAGCAGTTCTTC
once	16	TRBJ1-6	TRBV9	TRBD1	CASSPRPGQRNSPLHF	TGTGCCAGCAGCCCGAGACCGGGACAGAGGAATTCACCCCTCCACTTT
.	14	TRBJ2-3	TRBV7-9	TRBD2	CASSPGRGTDTQYF	TGTGCCAGCAGCCCGGGGAGGGGCACAGATACGCAGTATTTT
.	14	TRBJ2-1	TRBV19	.	CASGGRGSYNEQFF	TGTGCCAGTGGAGGCAGGGGCTCCTACAATGAGCAGTTCTTC
.	14	TRBJ1-2	TRBV6-5	.	CASSYTGNNYGYTF	TGTGCCAGCAGTTACACAGGGAATAACTATGGCTACACCTTC
.	15	TRBJ2-6	TRBV27	.	CASSLGGGATFVLTF	TGTGCCAGCAGTTTAGGGGGGGGCGCAACTTTCGTCCTGACTTTC
.	17	TRBJ2-3	TRBV9	TRBD2	CASSGSGRPYPTDTQYF	TGTGCCAGCAGCGGTAGCGGGAGGCCCTACCCCACAGATACGCAGTATTTT
.	14	TRBJ2-5	TRBV6-2/TRBV6-3	TRBD1	CASSYATGVRTQYF	TGTGCCAGCAGTTATGCGACAGGGGTTCGGACCCAGTACTTC
.	18	TRBJ2-3	TRBV10-2	TRBD2	CASSESWTSGGHTDTQYF	TGCGCCAGCAGTGAGTCATGGACTAGCGGGGGGCACACAGATACGCAGTATTTT
.	19	TRBJ1-6	TRBV19	TRBD1	CASSIRSAPGGSYNSPLHF	TGTGCCAGTAGTATAAGGTCGGCCCCAGGGGGCTCCTATAATTCACCCCTCCACTTT
.	15	TRBJ2-5	TRBV10-3	TRBD2	CAISGIGTREETQYF	TGTGCCATCAGTGGGATCGGGACTAGGGAAGAGACCCAGTACTTC
.	14	TRBJ1-1	TRBV6-6	TRBD1	CASRPGQGYTEAFF	TGTGCCAGCAGGCCAGGACAGGGATACACTGAAGCTTTCTTT
.	14	TRBJ1-2	TRBV19	.	CASKETLANYGYTF	TGTGCCAGTAAAGAGACTTTAGCTAACTATGGCTACACCTTC
.	13	TRBJ1-3	TRBV29-1	.	CSVRGYSGNTIYF	TGCAGCGTTCGGGGTTACTCTGGAAACACCATATATTTT
.	16	TRBJ2-2	TRBV28	TRBD2	CASSPTSGINTGELFF	TGTGCCAGCAGTCCAACTAGCGGGATTAACACCGGGGAGCTGTTTTTT
.	16	TRBJ2-1	TRBV28	TRBD2	CASTPGGRAVYNEQFF	TGTGCCAGCACACCGGGGGGGCGCGCGGTCTACAATGAGCAGTTCTTC
.	17	TRBJ2-1	TRBV5-1	TRBD2	CASSLQAGGPGSNEQFF	TGCGCCAGCAGCTTACAAGCGGGGGGGCCGGGGAGTAATGAGCAGTTCTTC
.	16	TRBJ1-3	TRBV9	.	CASSAVFGGSGNTIYF	TGTGCCAGCAGTGCCGTTTTCGGGGGCTCTGGAAACACCATATATTTT
.	15	TRBJ2-1	TRBV7-2	TRBD2	CASSLRTSGGYEQFF	TGTGCCAGCAGCTTACGGACTAGCGGGGGGTATGAGCAGTTCTTC
.	15	TRBJ1-5	TRBV2	TRBD1	CASSEESTGVQPQHF	TGTGCCAGCAGTGAAGAGTCCACAGGGGTCCAGCCCCAGCATTTT
.	18	TRBJ1-5	TRBV6-4	TRBD1	CASSDSIPAGGSNQPQHF	TGTGCCAGCAGTGACTCGATTCCGGCAGGGGGGAGCAATCAGCCCCAGCATTTT
medium-sized	14	TRBJ2-7	TRBV5-5	TRBD2	CASSKTSGIYEQYF	TGTGCCAGCAGCAAGACTAGCGGAATCTACGAGCAGTACTTC
.	12	TRBJ2-7	TRBV27	.	CASSFRGYEQYF	TGTGCCAGCAGTTTCCGGGGCTACGAGCAGTACTTC
.	12	TRBJ2-5	TRBV3-1/TRBV3-2	.	CASSREEGTQYF	TGTGCCAGCAGCCGGGAGGAGGGGACCCAGTACTTC
.	14	TRBJ1-1	TRBV5-4	.	CASSLRGQETEAFF	TGTGCCAGCAGCTTGAGGGGCCAAGAGACTGAAGCTTTCTTT
few	14	TRBJ2-1	TRBV7-7	TRBD2	CASSPTPGGNEQFF	TGTGCTAGCAGCCCCACGCCGGGGGGCAATGAGCAGTTCTTC
.	15	TRBJ2-1	TRBV6-5	.	CASSYNPYSYNEQFF	TGTGCCAGCAGTTACAATCCTTACTCCTACAATGAGCAGTTCTTC